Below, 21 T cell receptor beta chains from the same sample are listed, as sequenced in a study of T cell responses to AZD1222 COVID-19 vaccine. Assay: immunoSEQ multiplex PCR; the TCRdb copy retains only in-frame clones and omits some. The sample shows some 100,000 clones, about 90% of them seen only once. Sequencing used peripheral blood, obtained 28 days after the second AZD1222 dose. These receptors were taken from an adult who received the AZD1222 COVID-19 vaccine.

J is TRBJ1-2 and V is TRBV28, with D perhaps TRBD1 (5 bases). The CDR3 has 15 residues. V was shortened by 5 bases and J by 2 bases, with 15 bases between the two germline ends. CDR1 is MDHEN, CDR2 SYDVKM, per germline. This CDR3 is CASSIYRGRNYGYTF. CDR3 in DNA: TGTGCCAGCAGTATCTATAGGGGCCGAAACTATGGCTACACCTTC.

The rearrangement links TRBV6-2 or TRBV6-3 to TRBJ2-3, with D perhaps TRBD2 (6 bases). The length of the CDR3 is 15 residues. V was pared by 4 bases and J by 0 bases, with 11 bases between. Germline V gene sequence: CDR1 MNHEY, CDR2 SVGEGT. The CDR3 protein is CASSSRETSTDTQYF. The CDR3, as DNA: TGTGCCAGCAGTTCACGGGAGACTAGCACAGATACGCAGTATTTT.

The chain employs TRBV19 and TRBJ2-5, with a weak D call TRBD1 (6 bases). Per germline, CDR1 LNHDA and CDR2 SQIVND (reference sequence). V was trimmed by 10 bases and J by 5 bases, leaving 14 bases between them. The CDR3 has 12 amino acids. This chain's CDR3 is CATRQAGETQYF. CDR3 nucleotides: TGTGCCACCCGACAGGCAGGGGAGACCCAGTACTTC.

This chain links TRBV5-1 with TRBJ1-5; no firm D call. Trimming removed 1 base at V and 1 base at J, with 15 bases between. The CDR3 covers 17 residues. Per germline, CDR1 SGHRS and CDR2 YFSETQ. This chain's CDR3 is CASSLTPWSASNQPQHF. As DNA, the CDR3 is TGCGCCAGCAGCTTGACCCCTTGGTCGGCAAGCAATCAGCCCCAGCATTTT.

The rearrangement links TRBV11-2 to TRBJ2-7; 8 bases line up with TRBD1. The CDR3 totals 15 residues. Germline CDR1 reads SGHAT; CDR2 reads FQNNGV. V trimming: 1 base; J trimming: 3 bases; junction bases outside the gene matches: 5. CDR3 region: CASSLATGGNYEQYF. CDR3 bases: TGTGCCAGCAGCTTAGCTACAGGGGGGAACTACGAGCAGTACTTC.

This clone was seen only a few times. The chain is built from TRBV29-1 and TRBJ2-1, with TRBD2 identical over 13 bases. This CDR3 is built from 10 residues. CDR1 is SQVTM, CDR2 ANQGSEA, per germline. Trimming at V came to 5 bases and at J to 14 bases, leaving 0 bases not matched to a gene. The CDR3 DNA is TGCAGCGTTACTAGCGGGAGGGAGTTCTTC. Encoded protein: CSVTSGREFF.

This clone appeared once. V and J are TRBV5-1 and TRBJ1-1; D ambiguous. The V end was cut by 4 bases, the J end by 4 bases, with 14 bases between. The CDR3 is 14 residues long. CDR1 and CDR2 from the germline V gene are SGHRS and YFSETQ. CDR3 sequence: CASSPREGGTEAFF. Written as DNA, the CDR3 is TGCGCCAGCAGCCCGAGGGAGGGCGGCACTGAAGCTTTCTTT. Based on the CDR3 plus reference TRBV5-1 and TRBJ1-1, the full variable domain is KAGVTQTPRYLIKTRGQQVTLSCSPISGHRSVSWYQQTPGQGLQFLFEYFSETQRNKGNFPGRFSGRQFSNSRSEMNVSTLELGDSALYLCASSPREGGTEAFFGQGTRLTVV.

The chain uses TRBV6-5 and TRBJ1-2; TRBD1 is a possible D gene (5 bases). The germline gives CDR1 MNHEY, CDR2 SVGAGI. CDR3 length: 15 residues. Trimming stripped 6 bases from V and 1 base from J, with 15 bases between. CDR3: CASSRVPNDNYGYTF. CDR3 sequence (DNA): TGTGCCAGCAGCAGGGTGCCCAATGATAACTATGGCTACACCTTC.

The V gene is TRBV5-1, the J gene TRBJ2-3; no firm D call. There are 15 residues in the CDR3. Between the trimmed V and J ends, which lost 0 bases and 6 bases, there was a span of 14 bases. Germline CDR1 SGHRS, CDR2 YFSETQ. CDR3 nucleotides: TGCGCCAGCAGCTTGGCGGACCCAGAAAGGGATACGCAGTATTTT. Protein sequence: CASSLADPERDTQYF. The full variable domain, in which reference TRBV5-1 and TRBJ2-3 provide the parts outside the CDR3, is KAGVTQTPRYLIKTRGQQVTLSCSPISGHRSVSWYQQTPGQGLQFLFEYFSETQRNKGNFPGRFSGRQFSNSRSEMNVSTLELGDSALYLCASSLADPERDTQYFGPGTRLTVL.

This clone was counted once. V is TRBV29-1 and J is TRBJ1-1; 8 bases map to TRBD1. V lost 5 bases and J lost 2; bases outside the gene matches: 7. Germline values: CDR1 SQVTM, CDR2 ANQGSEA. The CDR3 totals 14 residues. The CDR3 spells CSVINDRGNTEAFF. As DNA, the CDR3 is TGCAGCGTTATAAATGACAGGGGAAACACTGAAGCTTTCTTT.

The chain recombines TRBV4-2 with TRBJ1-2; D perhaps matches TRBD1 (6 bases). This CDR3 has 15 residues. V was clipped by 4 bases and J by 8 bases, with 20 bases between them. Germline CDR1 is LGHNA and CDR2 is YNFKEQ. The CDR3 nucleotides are TGTGCCAGCAGCCTAGGGGAAGGGGGGATTAGCGGCTACACCTTC. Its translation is CASSLGEGGISGYTF.

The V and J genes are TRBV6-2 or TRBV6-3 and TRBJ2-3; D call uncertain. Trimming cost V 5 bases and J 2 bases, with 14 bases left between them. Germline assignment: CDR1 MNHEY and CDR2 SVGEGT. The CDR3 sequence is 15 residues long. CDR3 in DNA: TGTGCCAGCAGTGCTATGGGCCGCCTCACAGATACGCAGTATTTT. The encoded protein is CASSAMGRLTDTQYF.

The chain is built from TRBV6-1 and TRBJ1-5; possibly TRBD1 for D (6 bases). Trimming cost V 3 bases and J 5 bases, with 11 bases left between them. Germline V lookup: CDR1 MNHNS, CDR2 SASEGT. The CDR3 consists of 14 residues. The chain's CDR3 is CASSEVSGDQPQHF. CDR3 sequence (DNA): TGTGCCAGCAGTGAGGTTTCAGGGGATCAGCCCCAGCATTTT.

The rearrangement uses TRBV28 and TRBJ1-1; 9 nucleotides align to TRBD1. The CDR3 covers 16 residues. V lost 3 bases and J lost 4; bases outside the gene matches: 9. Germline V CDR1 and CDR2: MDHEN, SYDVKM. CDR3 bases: TGTGCCAGCAGTTTCAGAACAGGGGGCAGGGGCACTGAAGCTTTCTTT. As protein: CASSFRTGGRGTEAFF.

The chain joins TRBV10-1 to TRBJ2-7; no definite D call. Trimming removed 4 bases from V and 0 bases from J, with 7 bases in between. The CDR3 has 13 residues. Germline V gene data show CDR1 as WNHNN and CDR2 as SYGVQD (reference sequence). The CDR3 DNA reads TGCGCCAGCAGTGGGACGGTCTCCTACGAGCAGTACTTC. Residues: CASSGTVSYEQYF.

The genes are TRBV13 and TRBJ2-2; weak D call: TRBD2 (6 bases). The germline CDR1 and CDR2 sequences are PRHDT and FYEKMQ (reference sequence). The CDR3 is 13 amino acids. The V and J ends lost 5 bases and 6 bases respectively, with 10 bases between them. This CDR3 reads CASSTGGAGELFF. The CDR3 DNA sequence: TGTGCCAGCAGCACCGGGGGTGCCGGGGAGCTGTTTTTT. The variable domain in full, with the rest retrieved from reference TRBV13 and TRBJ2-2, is AAGVIQSPRHLIKEKRETATLKCYPIPRHDTVYWYQQGPGQDPQFLISFYEKMQSDKGSIPDRFSAQQFSDYHSELNMSSLELGDSALYFCASSTGGAGELFFGEGSRLTVL.

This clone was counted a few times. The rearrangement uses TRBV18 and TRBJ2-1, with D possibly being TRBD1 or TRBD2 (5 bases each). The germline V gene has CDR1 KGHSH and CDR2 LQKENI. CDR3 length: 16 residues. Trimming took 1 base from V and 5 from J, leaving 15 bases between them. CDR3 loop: CASSPRSWGYDNEQFF. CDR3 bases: TGTGCCAGCTCACCACGGAGTTGGGGGTACGACAATGAGCAGTTCTTC.

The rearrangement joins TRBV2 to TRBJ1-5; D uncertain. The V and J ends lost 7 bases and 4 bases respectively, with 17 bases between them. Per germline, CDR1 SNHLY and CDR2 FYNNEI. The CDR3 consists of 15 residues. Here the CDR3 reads CASKRRPTSNQPQHF. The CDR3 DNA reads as TGTGCCAGCAAGAGACGGCCTACGTCTAATCAGCCCCAGCATTTT. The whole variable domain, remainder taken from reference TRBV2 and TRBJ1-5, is EPEVTQTPSHQVTQMGQEVILRCVPISNHLYFYWYRQILGQKVEFLVSFYNNEISEKSEIFDDQFSVERPDGSNFTLKIRSTKLEDSAMYFCASKRRPTSNQPQHFGDGTRLSIL.

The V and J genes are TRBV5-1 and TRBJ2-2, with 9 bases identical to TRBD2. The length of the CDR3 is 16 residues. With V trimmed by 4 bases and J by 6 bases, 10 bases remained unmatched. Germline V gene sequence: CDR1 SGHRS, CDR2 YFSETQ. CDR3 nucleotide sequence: TGCGCCAGCAGCCCCATAGCGGGAGTCGTTCCCGGGGAGCTGTTTTTT. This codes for CASSPIAGVVPGELFF.

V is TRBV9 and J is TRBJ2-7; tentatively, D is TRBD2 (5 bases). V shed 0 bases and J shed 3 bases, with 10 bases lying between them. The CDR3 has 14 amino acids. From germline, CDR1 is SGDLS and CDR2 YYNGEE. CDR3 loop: CASSVALGSYEQYF. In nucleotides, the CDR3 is TGTGCCAGCAGCGTAGCTTTGGGGAGCTACGAGCAGTACTTC.

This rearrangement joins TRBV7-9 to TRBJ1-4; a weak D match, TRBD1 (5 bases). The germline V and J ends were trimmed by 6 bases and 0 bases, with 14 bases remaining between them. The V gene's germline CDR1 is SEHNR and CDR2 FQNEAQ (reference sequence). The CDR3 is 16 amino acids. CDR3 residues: CASSVGTGATNEKLFF. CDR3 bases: TGTGCCAGCAGTGTGGGGACGGGGGCAACTAATGAAAAACTGTTTTTT.